The 27 T cell receptor beta chains presented below share a single source sample, sequenced in a study of T-cell memory formation after mild COVID-19. TCRdb re-called the 5' RACE reads with MiXCR, one entry per CDR3 protein. The data hold about 470,000 distinct CDR3 sequences, with around 27% observed a single time. Sequencing was done on a sample of PBMCs or a T cell subset sorted from them (not recorded which). These TCRs come from an adult woman who had mild COVID-19 (a few samples of this study predate the infection). Cell type and time point are not known.

The rearrangement links TRBV5-1 to TRBJ2-7; 11 positions agree with TRBD2. Trimming took 2 bases from V and 4 from J; bases not matched to a gene: 5. The CDR3 has 15 residues. The germline V gene encodes CDR1 SGHRS and CDR2 YFSETQ. The CDR3 DNA follows: TGCGCCAGCAGCTTCCTAGCGGGGGGCGAATACGAGCAGTACTTC. It codes for CASSFLAGGEYEQYF.

The rearrangement links TRBV20-1 to TRBJ2-3; D tentatively fits TRBD1 or TRBD2 (6 bases each). CDR1 is DFQATT and CDR2 is SNEGSKA in the germline V gene (reference sequence). V gave up 7 bases and J gave up 4 bases, with 15 bases separating them. The CDR3 spans 13 residues. This chain's CDR3 is CSGGGMSSDTQYF. CDR3 nucleotides: TGCAGTGGAGGGGGGATGAGTTCAGATACGCAGTATTTT.

The V call is TRBV18, the J call TRBJ2-3, with D uncertain. This CDR3 contains 12 residues. Germline CDR1 and CDR2: KGHSH and LQKENI. Between the trimmed V and J ends, which lost 3 bases and 5 bases, there was a span of 6 bases. The CDR3: CASSPLEDTQYF. The CDR3 DNA reads as TGTGCCAGCTCACCCCTGGAAGATACGCAGTATTTT.

V usage is TRBV18 and J usage is TRBJ1-1; 9 bases map to TRBD1. Trimming removed 4 bases from V and 4 bases from J; junction bases left unmatched: 4. The CDR3 spans 14 residues. The germline CDR1 and CDR2 sequences are KGHSH and LQKENI. CDR3 bases: TGTGCCAGCTCACGACAGGGGGGGGTCACTGAAGCTTTCTTT. As protein: CASSRQGGVTEAFF. The whole variable domain, filled in from reference TRBV18 and TRBJ1-1, reads NAGVMQNPRHLVRRRGQEARLRCSPMKGHSHVYWYRQLPEEGLKFMVYLQKENIIDESGMPKERFSAEFPKEGPSILRIQQVVRGDSAAYFCASSRQGGVTEAFFGQGTRLTVV.

In nucleotides, the CDR3 is TGTGCCAGCAGCCCCCCGGGAGGCAGTGGAAATTCACCCCTCCACTTT. Amino acids: CASSPPGGSGNSPLHF. The chain combines TRBV7-9 with TRBJ1-6, with D hard to call. V dropped 5 bases and J dropped 7 bases, with 18 bases sitting between them. This CDR3 is built from 16 residues. In germline, CDR1 is SEHNR, CDR2 FQNEAQ (reference sequence).

This chain connects TRBV20-1 to TRBJ1-2; 9 bases are shared with TRBD1. V lost 3 bases and J lost 4; bases outside the gene matches: 6. CDR1 and CDR2 from the germline V gene are DFQATT and SNEGSKA (reference sequence). There are 14 residues in the CDR3. The CDR3 DNA reads as TGCAGTGCTAGGACCGGGACAGGGAGCTATGGCTACACCTTC. Protein product: CSARTGTGSYGYTF.

This clonotype has more than one count but fewer than ten. The rearrangement links TRBV18 to TRBJ1-1; D unresolved. From germline, CDR1 is KGHSH and CDR2 LQKENI. Trimming cost V 6 bases and J 4 bases, with 15 bases left between them. The CDR3 loop spans 14 amino acids. The CDR3 region has the DNA TGTGCCAGCTCCCTCACACCTGGCAGCACTGAAGCTTTCTTT. Amino acids: CASSLTPGSTEAFF.

This clonotype was observed a few times. The chain recombines TRBV5-5 with TRBJ2-4; possibly TRBD1 for D (5 bases). Germline assignment: CDR1 SGHKS and CDR2 YYEKEE (reference sequence). There are 15 residues in the CDR3. V was clipped by 3 bases and J by 0 bases, with 10 bases between them. CDR3 DNA: TGTGCCAGCAGCTCAGTGACAGCAGCCAAAAACATTCAGTACTTC. It is translated as CASSSVTAAKNIQYF.

This clonotype appeared a few times. The rearrangement links TRBV3-1 to TRBJ2-3, with D unresolved. Germline V CDR1 and CDR2: LGHDT, YNNKEL (reference sequence). This CDR3 contains 14 residues. V lost 4 bases and J 1 base, leaving 9 bases between the germline ends. The CDR3 bases are TGTGCCAGCAGCCCTAGGACCCGCACAGATACGCAGTATTTT. Translating gives CASSPRTRTDTQYF.

The J gene is TRBJ2-6, the V gene TRBV20-1, with D possibly matching TRBD1 (5 bases). This CDR3 has 14 residues. CDR1 and CDR2 (germline): DFQATT, SNEGSKA (reference sequence). V was cut by 2 bases and J by 0 bases, with 5 bases left in between. CDR3 sequence reads: CSARTGSGANVLTF. The CDR3 DNA follows: TGCAGTGCTAGAACAGGCTCTGGGGCCAACGTCCTGACTTTC.

This clonotype was found a few times. The V gene is TRBV7-9, the J gene TRBJ2-1; D remains unclear. CDR3 length: 12 residues. Looked up from germline, CDR1 is SEHNR and CDR2 is FQNEAQ (reference sequence). CDR3 bases: TGTCTGATTGATCGAACCTACAATGAGCAGTTCTTC. Translating it yields CLIDRTYNEQFF. Looking up the rest from reference TRBV7-9 and TRBJ2-1 gives the full variable domain: DTGVSQNPRHKITKRGQNVTFRCDPISEHNRLYWYRQTLGQGPEFLTYFQNEAQLEKSRLLSDRFSAERPKGSFSTLEIQRTEQGDSAMYLCLIDRTYNEQFFGPGTRLTVL.

In its sample, this clonotype was seen a few times. The chain recombines TRBV5-1 with TRBJ1-1; D remains unclear. Deletions cut 7 bases from V and 2 bases from J, with 12 bases between. The CDR3 has 13 amino acids. Germline lookup yields CDR1 SGHRS and CDR2 YFSETQ. The CDR3 sequence: CASYPPGNTEAFF. CDR3 nucleotide sequence: TGCGCCAGCTACCCCCCGGGAAACACTGAAGCTTTCTTT.

The chain couples TRBV12-3 or TRBV12-4 to TRBJ2-1; TRBD2 matches at 9 bases. The CDR3 runs to 13 residues. V shed 6 bases, J shed 7 bases, and the junction held 4 bases outside the gene matches. The DNA of the CDR3 is TGTGCCAGCAGGGGGCTAGCGGGGAATGAGCAGTTCTTC. It translates to CASRGLAGNEQFF.

The J gene is TRBJ1-5, the V gene TRBV7-2, with 9 bases matching TRBD1. The CDR3 length is 16 residues. J lost 7 bases, V lost 2 bases, and 9 bases had no gene match. The germline V gene has CDR1 SGHTA and CDR2 FQGNSA. The CDR3 here is CASSLQGQGPRQPQHF. The CDR3 DNA sequence: TGTGCCAGCAGCTTACAGGGACAGGGACCCAGACAGCCCCAGCATTTT.

The V call is TRBV6-5, the J call TRBJ1-5; D is unclear. This CDR3 has 13 residues. V lost 2 bases and J 6 bases, leaving 8 bases between the germline ends. CDR1 and CDR2 (germline): MNHEY, SVGAGI. This CDR3 reads CASSYGNSQPQHF. DNA of the CDR3: TGTGCCAGCAGTTACGGGAACAGTCAGCCCCAGCATTTT.

V usage is TRBV14 and J usage is TRBJ2-7; perhaps TRBD1 as D (6 bases). The V gene's germline CDR1 is SGHDN and CDR2 FVKESK. Trimming pared 3 bases from V and 2 bases from J, leaving 14 bases between. CDR3 length: 15 amino acids. The CDR3 DNA is TGTGCCAGCAGCCAGGTTGGACAGTTTCCCTACGAGCAGTACTTC. This gives the protein CASSQVGQFPYEQYF.

This clonotype was picked up one time. V usage is TRBV7-6 and J usage is TRBJ2-6; D not certain. The CDR3 runs to 16 residues. The germline gives CDR1 SGHVS, CDR2 FNYEAQ. The V gene lost 0 bases and the J gene lost 0 bases, with 6 bases spanning the gap. CDR3 residues: CASSLATGSGANVLTF. CDR3 nucleotides: TGTGCCAGCAGCTTAGCGACGGGCTCTGGGGCCAACGTCCTGACTTTC.

The chain carries TRBV28 and TRBJ2-1, with 15 bases that match TRBD2. V shed 5 bases, J shed 4 bases, and the junction held 6 bases outside the gene matches. Germline-derived CDR1 and CDR2 are MDHEN and SYDVKM. The CDR3 totals 17 residues. CDR3 sequence reads: CASSPGTSGRFYNEQFF. The CDR3 bases are TGTGCCAGCAGTCCTGGGACTAGCGGGAGGTTTTACAATGAGCAGTTCTTC.

V is TRBV30 and J is TRBJ2-1; 11 bases are shared with TRBD2. Germline V gene sequence: CDR1 GTSNPN, CDR2 SVGIG (reference sequence). The CDR3 runs 17 residues. The ends lost 2 bases at V and 0 bases at J; junction bases unmatched: 6. Written as DNA, the CDR3 is TGTGCCTGGAGTTCTAGCGGGAGGCCCAGCTCCTACAATGAGCAGTTCTTC. Its translation: CAWSSSGRPSSYNEQFF.

The chain is built from TRBV27 and TRBJ2-3, with 9 bases matching TRBD1. CDR3 length: 16 residues. Germline trimming cut 2 bases from V and 0 bases from J; bases unmatched to any gene: 3. Germline CDR1 is MNHEY and CDR2 is SMNVEV (reference sequence). The CDR3 spells CASSLPGQGSTDTQYF. In nucleotides, the CDR3 is TGTGCCAGCAGTTTACCCGGACAGGGGAGCACAGATACGCAGTATTTT.

This clonotype was seen repeatedly, ten times or more. This rearrangement joins TRBV2 to TRBJ1-5; TRBD1 matches at 7 bases. Germline assignment: CDR1 SNHLY and CDR2 FYNNEI. The CDR3 contains 15 residues. V lost 4 bases and J lost 7; bases outside the gene matches: 10. The CDR3 loop reads CASSVDRVVYQPQHF. The CDR3 coding sequence is TGTGCCAGCAGTGTAGACAGGGTAGTATACCAGCCCCAGCATTTT.

The genes are TRBV7-9 and TRBJ2-3, with 7 positions matching TRBD1. Trimming cost V 3 bases and J 2 bases; bases outside gene matches: 5. The CDR3 has 15 residues. Germline V CDR1 and CDR2: SEHNR, FQNEAQ (reference sequence). CDR3 amino acids: CASSFRTGSTDTQYF. Written as DNA, the CDR3 is TGTGCCAGCAGCTTCCGGACAGGTTCCACAGATACGCAGTATTTT.

The count of this clonotype is one. The chain carries TRBV5-1 and TRBJ1-2; the D is unclear. Trimming left V 1 base short and J 6 bases short, with 7 bases between. This CDR3 contains 12 residues. The germline V gene has CDR1 SGHRS and CDR2 YFSETQ. This CDR3 reads CASSLIRDGYTF. The CDR3 region has the DNA TGCGCCAGCAGCTTGATCCGGGATGGCTACACCTTC.

The chain links TRBV2 to TRBJ2-3; 7 bases map to TRBD2. CDR1 SNHLY and CDR2 FYNNEI come from the germline V gene. V dropped 6 bases and J dropped 2; count of bases not matched to a gene: 14. There are 17 residues in the CDR3. The CDR3 protein is CASRPRRQRDYTDTQYF. In DNA, the CDR3 is TGTGCCAGCAGGCCCCGGCGACAGCGGGACTACACAGATACGCAGTATTTT.

This clonotype was picked up a small number of times. CDR3 DNA sequence: TGTGCCAGCAGCCAAGATCCGCGGGCCTCTGGGGCCAACGTCCTGACTTTC. Translating it yields CASSQDPRASGANVLTF. V and J are TRBV4-2 and TRBJ2-6; TRBD2 might be the D (5 bases). Germline assignment: CDR1 LGHNA and CDR2 YNFKEQ. Trimming took 0 bases from V and 0 from J, leaving 9 bases between them. This CDR3 has 17 residues.

V is TRBV10-3 and J is TRBJ2-1; no firm D call. CDR1 and CDR2 from the germline V gene are ENHRY and SYGVKD. This CDR3 has 15 residues. V lost 2 bases and J 5 bases, leaving 13 bases between the germline ends. The CDR3 loop reads CAISEGVPLNNEQFF. The CDR3 DNA sequence: TGTGCCATCAGTGAGGGGGTCCCCCTGAACAATGAGCAGTTCTTC.

The rearrangement joins TRBV27 to TRBJ1-1, with a weak D call TRBD1 (6 bases). The CDR3 has 14 amino acids. Germline-derived CDR1 and CDR2 are MNHEY and SMNVEV (reference sequence). V was clipped by 7 bases and J by 5 bases, with 17 bases between them. CDR3 loop: CASTPTGGRTEAFF. The CDR3 region has the DNA TGTGCCAGCACCCCGACAGGCGGGAGGACTGAAGCTTTCTTT.